This TCR beta chain stems from a study of T-cell reconstitution after alpha-beta-depleted transplantation in children. Unique molecular identifiers tagged the TCRbeta library. TCRdb reprocessed the PCR reads via MiXCR and lists one record per CDR3 protein. The profile shows about 340,000 distinct CDR3 sequences, roughly 13% of them singletons. Trimming removed 4 bases at V and 4 bases at J, with 16 bases between. There are 15 residues in the CDR3. The germline V gene has CDR1 MNHEY and CDR2 SVGEGT. This clonotype was picked up a small number of times. The TCR originated in a human donor who donated a stem cell graft to a child with Fanconi anemia. This rearrangement joins TRBV6-2 or TRBV6-3 to TRBJ2-5, with D perhaps TRBD2 (6 bases). The source was PBMCs, collected from the stem cell graft. DNA for the CDR3: TGTGCCAGCAGTTCCTTCGGTCGGGGGAGAGAGACCCAGTACTTC. The encoded protein is CASSSFGRGRETQYF.